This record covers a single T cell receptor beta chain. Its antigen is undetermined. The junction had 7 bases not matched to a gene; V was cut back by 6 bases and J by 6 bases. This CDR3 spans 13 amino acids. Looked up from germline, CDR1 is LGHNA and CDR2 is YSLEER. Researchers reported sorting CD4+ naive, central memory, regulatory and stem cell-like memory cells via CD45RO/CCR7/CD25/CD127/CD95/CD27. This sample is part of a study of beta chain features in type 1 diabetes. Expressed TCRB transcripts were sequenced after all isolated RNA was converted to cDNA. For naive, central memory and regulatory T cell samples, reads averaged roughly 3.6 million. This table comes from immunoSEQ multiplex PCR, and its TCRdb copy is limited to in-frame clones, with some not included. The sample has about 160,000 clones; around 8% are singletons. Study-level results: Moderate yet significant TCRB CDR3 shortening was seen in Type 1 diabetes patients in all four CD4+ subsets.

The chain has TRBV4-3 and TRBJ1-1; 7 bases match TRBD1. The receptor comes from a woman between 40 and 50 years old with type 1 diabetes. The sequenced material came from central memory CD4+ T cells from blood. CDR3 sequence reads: CASSRQGFPEAFF. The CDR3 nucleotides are TGCGCCAGCAGTCGACAGGGTTTCCCTGAAGCTTTCTTT.